The present TCR beta chain was sequenced within a study of T cell responses to AZD1222 COVID-19 vaccine (dated by TCRdb to the early 2020s). Turning to the overall study: TCR sequencing covered roughly 230 trial participants: 200 to 220 given two doses of AZD1222 and approximately 25 given two doses of MenACWY control vaccine. Trial participants were enrolled by age into subgroups of 18-55, 56-69 and 70-plus years, and roughly 160, 29 and 62 TCR-sequenced participants, respectively, were included in these subgroups.

Deletion took 5 bases off V and 4 bases off J, with a span of 11 bases between the germline ends. The cysteine opens and the phenylalanine closes a CDR3 of 13 amino acids. The retained sequence is limited to the CDR3, 39 bases, with the frame set at the first base. CDR1 SGHAT and CDR2 FQNNGV were looked up in the germline V gene. This clone appeared once. The antigen it recognizes is unknown. No base-level quality is on record; no much larger clone is a single base apart. The CDR3 regions of human TCRbeta chains were analyzed by immunosequencing. For the original study's pipeline: Repertoire TCRs were matched against a reference library of SARS-CoV-2-specific TCRs generated with the MIRA antigen-specificity platform. Breadth was defined as the fraction of unique TCRs that were SARS-CoV-2-associated, and depth was defined as the fraction of total T cells that were SARS-CoV-2-associated. Using the MIRA data, each spike-specific TCR was mapped to the spike region that the TCR reacts to and placed in a CD4 or CD8 class. Log10-transformed breadth and depth values were compared by one-way ANOVA with Sidak's multiple comparisons tests. TCRdb limited this immuneACCESS table to in-frame rearrangements with V and J called. A share of clones is missing; checked studies link under half to unresolved V genes, and the rest is unexplained. From that table come the V and J calls and clone size; the DNA was used to work out D and trimming. In this sample the table shows around 150,000 clones, more than 75% of which occur a single time. The ten biggest clones cover just under 2% of the sample.

Broader findings and caveats from the paper: Participants were mostly white British and included more females than males, and it was suggested by the authors that clonal diversity may have been underestimated. The 56-69-year group was small, and its depth increase did not reach significance, likely because of low power. Spike-specific TCR breadth and depth rose significantly after two AZD1222 doses compared with day 0 and with MenACWY recipients. Vaccine-associated CD4 TCRs spanned the whole spike protein, with dominant responses in regions 160-218 and 743-854. Because no samples from the day 14 peak response were available, repertoires could be characterized only after the peak T cell response. Conclusions about previously exposed vaccinees are limited, since just five or six AZD1222 recipients were seropositive for SARS-CoV-2 at baseline. Epitopes outside the regions mutated in the B.1.351 and B.1.1.7 variants were reportedly recognized by nearly half of the unique spike-specific TCRs.

According to the study, the label for this sample's time point signals: about 28 days (+/-7) after the second vaccine dose. AZD1222 recipients with second doses at about 4 weeks or about 12 weeks were pooled, because spike-specific TCR depth and breadth did not differ between schedules. Samples from vaccinated people were obtained from the UK trials COV001 and COV002, which included a single-blind randomized controlled phase 2/3 trial of AZD1222 (ChAdOx1 nCoV-19) in healthy adults. For TCRbeta chain sequencing, PBMC samples were collected from trial participants at day 0 and at day 28 after the second dose.

The source of this sequence is an adult who received the AZD1222 COVID-19 vaccine. The chain is made from TRBV11-2 and TRBJ1-2; the D gene is perhaps TRBD1, on 5 matching bases. The specimen was peripheral blood, collected 28 days after the second AZD1222 dose. At the DNA level, the sequence is TGTGCCAGCAGCGCGGGACGGACCTATGGCTACACCTTC. Translation gives CASSAGRTYGYTF.